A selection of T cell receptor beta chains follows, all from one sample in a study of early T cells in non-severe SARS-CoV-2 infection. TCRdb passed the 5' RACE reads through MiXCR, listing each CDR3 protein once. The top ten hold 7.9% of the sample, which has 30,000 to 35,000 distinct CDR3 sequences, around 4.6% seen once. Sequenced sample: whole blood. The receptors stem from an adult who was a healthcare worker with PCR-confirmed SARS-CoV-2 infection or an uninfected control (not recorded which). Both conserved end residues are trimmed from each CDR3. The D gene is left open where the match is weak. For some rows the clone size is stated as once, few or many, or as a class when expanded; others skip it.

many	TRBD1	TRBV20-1	SAREQGSGNTIY
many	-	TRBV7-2	ASSLLNEQF
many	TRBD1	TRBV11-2	ASSKTGLRNTEAF
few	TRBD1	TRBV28	ASTIFGQAHNQPQH
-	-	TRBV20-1	SAFPGPRNTGELF
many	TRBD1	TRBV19	ASSPATGLGQPQH
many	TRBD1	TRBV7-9	ASSLGTGANYNEQF
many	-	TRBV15	ATSRDRWAKNIQY
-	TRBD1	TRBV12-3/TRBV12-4	ASSPRQGNYEQY
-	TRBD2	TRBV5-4	ASSPRGGISEQY
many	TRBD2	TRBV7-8	ASSLVSGGARVRQETQY
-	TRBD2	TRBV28	ASSPRVSGGAYEQY
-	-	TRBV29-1	SVGGGLYEQY
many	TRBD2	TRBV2	ASRDIAGEDSYEQY
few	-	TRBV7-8	ASSLKWVRDGNTIY
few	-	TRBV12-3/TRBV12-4	ASSFEETQY
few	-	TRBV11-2	ASSPTGNRDTQY
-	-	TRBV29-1	SVTSTVYGYT
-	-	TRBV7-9	AAGPRGEAF
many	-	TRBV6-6	ASSYSTREDTEAF
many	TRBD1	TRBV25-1	ASSEFSRTGRWYETQY
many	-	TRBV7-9	ASTEDKRNYGYT
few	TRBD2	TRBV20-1	SARVGTWGGEQY
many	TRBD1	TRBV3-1	ASSQVQGADGYT
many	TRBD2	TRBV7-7	ASSLRTSGGRSSTDTQY
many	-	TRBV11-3	ASSDGGSGANVLT
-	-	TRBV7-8	ASTWAGIDTGELF
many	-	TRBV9	ASSPTFGRGNTIY
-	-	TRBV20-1	SAGPLWAEAF
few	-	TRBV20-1	SASGQSNEQF
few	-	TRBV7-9	ASTQLIGLYGYT
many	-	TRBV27	ASSLQGAGGAGGTQY
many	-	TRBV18	ASSGGNPYEQY
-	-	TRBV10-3	AISEQGTGGELF
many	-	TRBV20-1	SARGLGTGTGELF
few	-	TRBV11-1	ATGRDQETQY
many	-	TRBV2	ASSVQGGSNQPQH
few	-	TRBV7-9	ASRRVREEKLF
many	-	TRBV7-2	ASSFRRGEGTDTQY
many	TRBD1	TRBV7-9	ASSFFGTENEKLF